This T cell receptor beta chain is drawn from a study of blood T cell repertoires in COVID-19 (dated by TCRdb to 2018 to 2021). Describing the broader study: The collaborator samples originated in the United States, Italy and Spain and spanned the acute and convalescent phases of COVID-19. The material from the prospective study consisted of cDNA or gDNA derived from T cells, B-cell-depleted T cells, or PBMCs. Deeply sampled blood TCRbeta repertoires from subjects exposed to, actively infected with, or recovered from COVID-19 were included in the dataset. The repertoires were made available in a free public database intended to serve as a resource for research on the immune response to SARS-CoV-2. The samples were drawn from two sources: the first 160 participants of the ongoing ImmuneRACE study, and about 1,300 subjects contributed by 6 global collaborators. A de-identified subject ID, COVID-19 status, age in years and sex were almost always included in the sample metadata. HLA class I and class II types, where available, came from metadata supplied by the sample provider rather than from assay-based typing. Results and caveats for the whole study, not just this receptor: The quantity of clinical and demographic metadata differed by source and by participant and was supplied without curation.

The junction carries 16 bases between V and J, which are trimmed by 4 bases and 0 bases respectively. Including cysteine and phenylalanine, the CDR3 has 16 amino acids. Kept here is only the CDR3 DNA, which spans 48 bases and is read in frame from base 1. CDR1 KGHSH and CDR2 LQKENI are derived from the germline V gene. The table lists this clone with a few counts. Its antigen target is currently unknown. No base quality values were provided; no much bigger clone lies one nucleotide off. Another Seattle source contributed samples from volunteer blood donors who had recovered from COVID-19. The collaborating institutions used their own protocols to collect whole blood in K2EDTA tubes. Collaborator samples were shipped for TCRbeta analysis as frozen whole blood, isolated PBMCs, or DNA extracted from either sample type. TCRbeta CDR3 regions were amplified from genomic DNA using the immunoSEQ Assay, a bias-controlled multiplex PCR. Processing in the source paper ran as follows. The number of nucleated cells in each sample was estimated by amplification of reference gene primers within the assay. To quantify the absolute abundance of each unique TCRbeta CDR3 rearrangement, sequence reads were collapsed and filtered. For each sample, productive Simpson clonality was calculated as the square root of Simpson's diversity index over productive rearrangements. This immuneACCESS table, as held by TCRdb, lists in-frame sequences with V and J called but not all clones. Of the missing ones, under half trace to an unresolved V gene in checked studies; the others have no known cause. D and trimming come from the DNA, and the V and J calls and clone size come from that table. This sample comprises 150,000 to 200,000 clones, around 80% of them detected only once. About 14% of the sample belongs to the ten largest clones.

This TCR was recovered from a middle-aged man who had recovered from COVID-19. Recombination connected TRBV18 to TRBJ2-7, with TRBD1 perhaps the D gene, on 6 matching bases. Sequencing was carried out using peripheral blood. The CDR3 amino acid sequence is: CASSRDGQLSSYEQYF. The DNA reads as follows: TGTGCCAGCTCACGAGACGGACAGTTGAGCTCCTACGAGCAGTACTTC.